Following are 20 T cell receptor beta chains from one sample sequenced in a study of OX40 agonist ivuxolimab in advanced cancers. Sequencing was performed with immunoSEQ multiplex PCR; in TCRdb, only in-frame clones are kept and a portion is missing. Among about 62,000 clones listed, around 74% were seen once. The material sequenced was CD4+ or CD8+ T cells sorted from blood, taken in a trial of the OX40 agonist ivuxolimab. These receptors all stem from an adult with an advanced solid tumor such as melanoma, head and neck, liver or kidney cancer.

The V call is TRBV4-3, the J call TRBJ1-1; D perhaps matches TRBD1 (5 bases). This CDR3 has 16 residues. The V gene lost 0 bases and the J gene lost 0 bases, with 11 bases spanning the gap. In germline, CDR1 is LGHNA, CDR2 YSLEER. CDR3 amino acids: CASSQDQGFLNTEAFF. The CDR3 DNA reads TGCGCCAGCAGCCAAGATCAGGGTTTCCTGAACACTGAAGCTTTCTTT.

V is TRBV29-1 and J is TRBJ1-2, with D uncertain. Trimming took off 0 bases at V and 0 bases at J, with 11 bases between the two ends. Germline loops: CDR1 SQVTM, CDR2 ANQGSEA. The CDR3 has 15 residues. The CDR3 region is CSVEEPDQTNYGYTF. CDR3 DNA sequence: TGCAGCGTTGAAGAACCCGACCAGACTAACTATGGCTACACCTTC.

The chain has TRBV27 and TRBJ2-3; D gene unclear. This CDR3 region has 12 residues. The V end lost 5 bases, the J end lost 3 bases, and 6 bases lay between the germline ends. CDR1 is MNHEY and CDR2 is SMNVEV in the germline V gene (reference sequence). The DNA for the CDR3 is TGTGCCAGCAGTCAACAAACAGATACGCAGTATTTT. Residues: CASSQQTDTQYF.

The chain is built from TRBV5-4 and TRBJ2-2; 10 bases match TRBD2. CDR3 length equals 14 residues. The V segment lost 4 bases and the J segment 8 bases; nucleotides outside the gene matches: 5. Germline-derived CDR1 and CDR2 are SGHNT and YYREEE (reference sequence). This CDR3 is CASSEGLASGELFF. CDR3 nucleotide sequence: TGTGCCAGCAGCGAGGGACTAGCGTCGGGGGAGCTGTTTTTT.

The chain has TRBV6-5 and TRBJ2-5; D is possibly TRBD1 (6 bases). This CDR3 comprises 14 residues. CDR1 MNHEY and CDR2 SVGAGI come from the germline V gene. The V end lost 3 bases, the J end lost 4 bases, and 12 bases lay between the germline ends. This CDR3 is CASSYAGAPETQYF. Written as DNA, the CDR3 is TGTGCCAGCAGTTATGCAGGGGCTCCAGAGACCCAGTACTTC.

The chain has TRBV28 and TRBJ2-7; 7 nucleotides agree with TRBD1. CDR3 length: 14 residues. Germline-derived CDR1 and CDR2 are MDHEN and SYDVKM. The V and J ends lost 6 bases and 3 bases, in that order; junction bases with no gene match: 8. DNA for the CDR3: TGTGCCAGCAGCCCAAGACAGGGCAGCTACGAGCAGTACTTC. It codes for CASSPRQGSYEQYF.

V gene TRBV14 combines with J gene TRBJ2-5; 11 bases line up with TRBD2. The germline V gene has CDR1 SGHDN and CDR2 FVKESK. This CDR3 contains 20 residues. The junction had 13 bases not matched to a gene; V was cut back by 1 base and J by 0 bases. The CDR3 sequence: CASSQARTSGPPVYQETQYF. DNA of the CDR3: TGTGCCAGCAGCCAAGCTAGGACTAGCGGGCCGCCCGTATACCAAGAGACCCAGTACTTC.

By its share, this clone is medium-sized. V gene TRBV27 combines with J gene TRBJ1-5; D might be TRBD1 (5 bases). From germline, CDR1 is MNHEY and CDR2 SMNVEV (reference sequence). This CDR3 has 16 amino acids. Between the trimmed V and J ends, which lost 6 bases and 0 bases, there was a span of 15 bases. CDR3 DNA: TGTGCCAGCAGCCCTTCCTGGGGCCATAGCAATCAGCCCCAGCATTTT. As protein: CASSPSWGHSNQPQHF.

J is TRBJ1-2 and V is TRBV7-2; 7 nucleotides line up with TRBD1. There are 16 residues in the CDR3. V lost 5 bases and J lost 4; bases outside the gene matches: 13. Per the germline V gene, CDR1 is SGHTA and CDR2 is FQGNSA. For the CDR3, the DNA is TGTGCCAGCAGCCAAAGGGGGCGACAGGGTAGCTATGGCTACACCTTC. The encoded protein is CASSQRGRQGSYGYTF.

V and J are TRBV7-9 and TRBJ2-7, with 7 bases aligning to TRBD2. V shed 6 bases and J 2 bases; nucleotides not matched to a gene: 7. This CDR3 spans 14 amino acids. Germline assignment: CDR1 SEHNR and CDR2 FQNEAQ (reference sequence). The CDR3 sequence is CASSWTRQTYEQYF. The CDR3 DNA reads TGTGCCAGCAGTTGGACTAGACAAACCTACGAGCAGTACTTC.

This rearrangement joins TRBV7-6 to TRBJ2-3; tentatively, D is TRBD2 (6 bases). Germline loops: CDR1 SGHVS, CDR2 FNYEAQ. Trimming took 5 bases from V and 2 from J, leaving 11 bases between them. The CDR3 is 14 amino acids. CDR3 sequence: CASSGGTHTDTQYF. The CDR3 bases are TGTGCCAGCAGCGGGGGGACGCACACAGATACGCAGTATTTT. The full variable domain, rest sourced from reference TRBV7-6 and TRBJ2-3, is GAGVSQSPRYKVTKRGQDVALRCDPISGHVSLYWYRQALGQGPEFLTYFNYEAQQDKSGLPNDRFSAERPEGSISTLTIQRTEQRDSAMYRCASSGGTHTDTQYFGPGTRLTVL.

J is TRBJ2-2 and V is TRBV7-2; D not certain. CDR1 is SGHTA and CDR2 is FQGNSA in the germline V gene. V was clipped by 7 bases and J by 6 bases, with 15 bases between them. The CDR3 length is 14 residues. CDR3 region: CASKTYPGPGELFF. The CDR3 DNA follows: TGTGCCAGCAAAACATACCCGGGCCCCGGGGAGCTGTTTTTT.

The V call is TRBV28, the J call TRBJ2-2, with TRBD2 matching 11 bases. This CDR3 region has 16 residues. Germline CDR1 MDHEN, CDR2 SYDVKM. V lost 4 bases, J lost 2 bases, and 3 bases stayed unmatched. CDR3 loop: CASSSGLADNTGELFF. The CDR3 DNA sequence: TGTGCCAGCAGTTCGGGACTAGCGGATAACACCGGGGAGCTGTTTTTT.

The chain combines TRBV5-4 with TRBJ2-2, with D hard to call. The germline V gene has CDR1 SGHNT and CDR2 YYREEE (reference sequence). V gave up 0 bases and J gave up 10 bases, with 7 bases separating them. The CDR3 runs to 12 residues. DNA of the CDR3: TGTGCCAGCAGCTTGGCCCCAGCGGAGCTGTTTTTT. Translating gives CASSLAPAELFF.

The V gene is TRBV4-2, the J gene TRBJ1-4, with 7 bases aligning to TRBD1. Germline V CDR1 and CDR2: LGHNA, YNFKEQ. The CDR3 loop spans 15 amino acids. The ends lost 4 bases at V and 4 bases at J; junction bases unmatched: 6. CDR3 in amino acids: CASSRVGTDNEKLFF. DNA for the CDR3: TGTGCCAGCAGCCGGGTCGGGACAGATAATGAAAAACTGTTTTTT.

The chain is built from TRBV7-9 and TRBJ2-5; D gene ambiguous. Trimming removed 2 bases from V and 2 bases from J, with 9 bases in between. CDR1 and CDR2 (germline): SEHNR, FQNEAQ (reference sequence). The CDR3 is 14 amino acids. This chain's CDR3 is CASSLLTEQETQYF. The DNA of the CDR3 is TGTGCCAGCAGCTTATTAACAGAGCAAGAGACCCAGTACTTC.

The chain is built from TRBV28 and TRBJ1-1, with D hard to call. Germline CDR1 is MDHEN and CDR2 is SYDVKM. V was pared by 10 bases and J by 1 base, with 16 bases between. This CDR3 has 14 amino acids. The CDR3 is CAIQSSTGNTEAFF. CDR3 DNA: TGTGCCATCCAATCCTCGACGGGGAACACTGAAGCTTTCTTT.

This rearrangement joins TRBV4-2 to TRBJ2-7, with TRBD2 matching 11 bases. The CDR3 consists of 16 residues. With V trimmed by 0 bases and J by 4 bases, 5 bases remained unmatched. CDR1 LGHNA and CDR2 YNFKEQ come from the germline V gene. In DNA, the CDR3 is TGTGCCAGCAGCCAAGAGCTAGCGGGAGGAATTTACGAGCAGTACTTC. Amino acids: CASSQELAGGIYEQYF.

This clone has just one count. The chain couples TRBV7-2 to TRBJ2-3; 14 positions agree with TRBD2. The germline gives CDR1 SGHTA, CDR2 FQGNSA. The CDR3 is 15 residues long. V lost 5 bases and J lost 8; bases outside the gene matches: 6. Here the CDR3 reads CASSPGLAGGGTQYF. CDR3 sequence (DNA): TGTGCCAGCAGCCCCGGACTAGCGGGAGGCGGTACGCAGTATTTT.

The rearrangement uses TRBV5-1 and TRBJ2-2; D ambiguous. The CDR3 loop spans 14 amino acids. The germline V gene encodes CDR1 SGHRS and CDR2 YFSETQ. The V gene lost 0 bases and the J gene lost 5 bases, with 8 bases spanning the gap. The CDR3 nucleotides are TGCGCCAGCAGCTTGGGGGGAAGAACCGGGGAGCTGTTTTTT. This encodes CASSLGGRTGELFF.